This TCR beta chain was sequenced during a study of blood T cell repertoires in COVID-19. Study in general: Spain, Italy and the United States supplied samples that represented acute and convalescent COVID-19. Sample material is recorded as cDNA or gDNA derived from T cells, B-cell-depleted T cells, or PBMCs.

In the source study's methods: Using reference gene primer amplification, nucleated cell counts were estimated. Clones were sequenced by immunoSEQ multiplex PCR, and TCRdb holds only the in-frame ones, with some missing. The V and J calls and clone size were taken over from that table, and D and trimming were inferred from the DNA. The sample holds 250,000 to 350,000 clones, approximately 90% seen once. This CDR3 has 13 amino acids. Germline lookup yields CDR1 LNHDA and CDR2 SQIVND (reference sequence). The V and J ends lost 3 bases and 8 bases respectively, with 11 bases between them. V and J are TRBV19 and TRBJ2-1; TRBD1 might be the D (6 bases). Sequenced material: peripheral blood. The source is a young man with acute or convalescent COVID-19. CDR3 loop: CASSMGGGDEQFF. In DNA form, the CDR3 reads TGTGCCAGTAGTATGGGTGGGGGCGATGAGCAGTTCTTC.